This entry features one T cell receptor (beta chain) sequence. Its antigen is currently unknown. Within the ViraFEST assay, antigen-specific CD4+ T cells underwent expansion with viral peptide pools prior to sequencing. Researchers isolated CD4+ T cells once approximately 10 days of culture had elapsed. Wells containing a few million PBMC each were cultured with around 9.1 IU/ml IL-2 and approximately 10 ug/ml peptides. The data were taken from a study of vaccination effects on CD4 cells after COVID-19. Study in general: Participants got two doses of BNT162b2 or mRNA-1273 vaccine.

Broader study findings: At late timepoints after vaccination, vaccine- and infection-induced clones shrank markedly.

Repertoires were generated with immunoSEQ multiplex PCR, while TCRdb's copy carries only in-frame clones and drops some. The repertoire holds about 79,000 clones, with roughly 80% as singletons. Here the sequenced sample was CD4+ T cells from PBMCs cultured with HCoV-229E spike peptides, taken before COVID-19 vaccination. This clonotype was obtained from a human donor who received a COVID-19 vaccine.

The CDR3 DNA follows: TGTGCCAGCAGCTTAGGACAGCCTAATTCACCCCTCCACTTT. This sequence encodes CASSLGQPNSPLHF. The V and J genes are TRBV7-6 and TRBJ1-6; weak D call: TRBD1 (5 bases). There are 14 residues in the CDR3. Trimming cost V 1 base and J 6 bases, with 7 bases left between them. Per germline, CDR1 SGHVS and CDR2 FNYEAQ.